The 3 T cell receptor beta chains below come from one sample, sequenced in a study of blood T cell repertoires in COVID-19. Only in-frame clones appear in the TCRdb table, and some are missing; sequencing was by immunoSEQ multiplex PCR. Here the sample spans more than 350,000 clones, roughly 89% being singletons. Specimen: PBMCs or T cells enriched from blood (not recorded which). These receptors came from a woman between 50 and 59 years old who had recovered from COVID-19.

J is TRBJ2-5 and V is TRBV25-1; no clear D gene. Germline values: CDR1 MGHDK, CDR2 SYGVNS. The V end lost 0 bases, the J end lost 5 bases, and 7 bases lay between the germline ends. The CDR3 loop spans 13 amino acids. The CDR3 sequence: CASSEYRSETQYF. DNA of the CDR3: TGTGCCAGCAGTGAATACAGAAGTGAGACCCAGTACTTC.

The V gene is TRBV2, the J gene TRBJ2-5; 11 bases are shared with TRBD2. Germline lookup yields CDR1 SNHLY and CDR2 FYNNEI. V shed 4 bases and J 0 bases; nucleotides not matched to a gene: 4. The CDR3 covers 16 residues. CDR3 nucleotides: TGTGCCAGCAGTGGTATAGCGGGGGGGTACCAAGAGACCCAGTACTTC. It yields the protein CASSGIAGGYQETQYF.

V gene TRBV30 combines with J gene TRBJ2-3; D is ambiguous. Germline CDR1 and CDR2: GTSNPN and SVGIG (reference sequence). CDR3 length: 12 residues. Trimming cost V 5 bases and J 3 bases, with 9 bases left between them. The CDR3 region is CAWGPQTDTQYF. For the CDR3, the DNA is TGTGCCTGGGGGCCCCAGACAGATACGCAGTATTTT. Supplemented by reference TRBV30 and TRBJ2-3, the full variable domain reads SQTIHQWPATLVQPVGSPLSLECTVEGTSNPNLYWYRQAAGRGLQLLFYSVGIGQISSEVPQNLSASRPQDRQFILSSKKLLLSDSGFYLCAWGPQTDTQYFGPGTRLTVL.